This T cell receptor (beta chain) derives from a study of Ad26.COV2.S vaccination and SARS-CoV-2 variants. Study summary: The authors gave Ad26.COV2.S intramuscularly, either once or twice 56 days apart. Study-wide findings and caveats: Following vaccination, spike-specific CD8+ and CD4+ T cell responses reportedly exhibited substantial breadth.

With V trimmed by 2 bases and J by 2 bases, 11 bases remained unmatched. Germline V gene sequence: CDR1 MGHRA, CDR2 YSYEKL. The CDR3 loop spans 17 amino acids. Points on this clone: Its antigen is unknown.

Measured with immunoSEQ multiplex PCR; TCRdb has only the in-frame clones, and not every one. The table shows about 380,000 clones, with about 80% occurring only once. As to treatment: around 19 received Ad26.COV2.S at low or high dose, single or two shots; several received placebo; per-sample allocation not given. All samples were drawn on day 63, counting from the first vaccine or placebo injection. An adult of 18-55 years in Boston served as donor. V usage is TRBV4-1 and J usage is TRBJ2-7, with TRBD1 identical over 8 bases. The receptor was isolated from a person aged 18-65 years who received the Ad26.COV2.S COVID-19 vaccine or a placebo. Sample: peripheral blood, taken in a trial of Ad26.COV2.S vaccine versus placebo. CDR3 sequence: CASSQRVGQGITYEQYF. CDR3 DNA sequence: TGCGCCAGCAGCCAAAGAGTAGGACAGGGAATCACCTACGAGCAGTACTTC.